A selection of T cell receptor beta chains follows, all from one sample in a study of post-analysis software for immune sequencing data. In TCRdb, the PCR reads were re-called with MiXCR into one record per CDR3 protein. The table lists 820,000 or so distinct CDR3 sequences, roughly half of them singletons. Sequencing was carried out using blood. All receptors come from a girl aged 10 to 17 with multiple sclerosis. Both conserved end residues are part of each CDR3.

v_call: TRBV5-1
j_call: TRBJ2-3
cdr3_aa: CASQSGSTDTLYF

v_call: TRBV20-1
j_call: TRBJ2-7
cdr3_aa: CSASRQSQSYEQYF

v_call: TRBV7-3
j_call: TRBJ2-5
cdr3_aa: CASSPGLAGINEQYF

v_call: TRBV20-1
j_call: TRBJ2-4
cdr3_aa: CSARERERPWAKNIQYF

v_call: TRBV12-3/TRBV12-4
j_call: TRBJ1-1
cdr3_aa: CASSSYQWTVNTEAFF

v_call: TRBV11-2
j_call: TRBJ1-1
cdr3_aa: CASSSFVAVVTGNTEAFF

v_call: TRBV25-1
j_call: TRBJ2-5
cdr3_aa: CASSPGRLRGTQYF

v_call: TRBV29-1
j_call: TRBJ1-4
cdr3_aa: CSVGWGTNEKLFF

v_call: TRBV10-3
j_call: TRBJ2-6
cdr3_aa: CAISDPMPGQASSGANVLTF

v_call: TRBV20-1
j_call: TRBJ2-3
cdr3_aa: CSARDRASGTDAQYF

v_call: TRBV27
j_call: TRBJ2-1
cdr3_aa: CASSLVGENEQFF

v_call: TRBV12-3/TRBV12-4
j_call: TRBJ2-5
cdr3_aa: CASTTFGGKETQYF

v_call: TRBV6-5
j_call: TRBJ2-3
cdr3_aa: CASSYSMGQSSTDTQYF

v_call: TRBV7-3
j_call: TRBJ1-1
cdr3_aa: CASSLYTMNTEAFF

v_call: TRBV10-3
j_call: TRBJ2-6
cdr3_aa: CAISPPPGQGANVLTF

v_call: TRBV5-1
j_call: TRBJ1-5
cdr3_aa: CASSIGTGGRQPQHF

v_call: TRBV20-1
j_call: TRBJ2-1
cdr3_aa: CSARRQLSYNEQFF